These 23 T cell receptor beta chains came from one sample sequenced in a study of shared clonotypes between healthy human individuals. TCRdb keeps only in-frame clones here, not all; method: immunoSEQ multiplex PCR. This sample carries roughly 1,600,000 clones, approximately 98.5% of them seen once, and the ten largest clones take 0.36%. The sequenced material came from naive CD4+ T cells sorted from blood. The subset is: CD45RA+ positively selected. These receptors originate from a man younger than 40 in good health.

V usage is TRBV2 and J usage is TRBJ2-7; 10 positions match TRBD2. CDR1 SNHLY and CDR2 FYNNEI come from the germline V gene. Unmatched junction bases numbered 15, after V lost 6 bases and J lost 4 bases. This CDR3 spans 17 amino acids. This CDR3 is CASSKKGFTSGTYEQYF. The CDR3 nucleotides read TGTGCCAGCAGCAAGAAGGGGTTTACTAGCGGGACGTACGAGCAGTACTTC.

The rearrangement joins TRBV7-9 to TRBJ2-7; no definite D call. Between the trimmed V and J ends, which lost 7 bases and 2 bases, there was a span of 12 bases. The CDR3 is 13 amino acids. From germline, CDR1 is SEHNR and CDR2 FQNEAQ (reference sequence). CDR3 loop: CASTTLIPYEQYF. The CDR3 DNA reads as TGTGCCAGCACCACCCTAATCCCCTACGAGCAGTACTTC.

This chain joins TRBV5-1 and TRBJ2-3; D perhaps matches TRBD2 (6 bases). Germline V gene sequence: CDR1 SGHRS, CDR2 YFSETQ. The CDR3 totals 16 residues. Trimming removed 4 bases at V and 1 base at J, with 16 bases between. The CDR3 DNA is TGCGCCAGCAGCCCTTTGGAGGGGACTGGCACAGATACGCAGTATTTT. It is translated as CASSPLEGTGTDTQYF.

The count of this clone is one. The chain recombines TRBV10-1 with TRBJ2-2; D is perhaps TRBD1 (6 bases). This CDR3 region has 13 residues. The germline V and J ends were trimmed by 6 bases and 6 bases, with 11 bases remaining between them. In germline, CDR1 is WNHNN, CDR2 SYGVQD (reference sequence). The CDR3 spells CASRPGASGELFF. CDR3 sequence (DNA): TGCGCCAGCAGGCCAGGGGCATCCGGGGAGCTGTTTTTT.

The chain uses TRBV5-4 and TRBJ1-1, with D unresolved. Trimming removed 4 bases from V and 7 bases from J, with 11 bases in between. CDR3 length equals 12 residues. In germline, CDR1 is SGHNT, CDR2 YYREEE (reference sequence). As DNA, the CDR3 is TGTGCCAGCAGCCTTCCGGGGTTTGAAGCTTTCTTT. Its translation is CASSLPGFEAFF.

CDR3 nucleotide sequence: TGTGCCAGTAGTCCAAAAGGGGGCGGAACTTTTTATGGCTACACCTTC. Residues: CASSPKGGGTFYGYTF. This chain joins TRBV19 and TRBJ1-2; 7 nucleotides match TRBD1. The V gene's germline CDR1 is LNHDA and CDR2 SQIVND (reference sequence). The CDR3 runs 16 residues. The junction had 14 bases not matched to a gene; V was cut back by 5 bases and J by 5 bases.

This chain uses TRBV6-5 with TRBJ2-1; D is possibly TRBD2 (6 bases). Trimming cost V 6 bases and J 5 bases, with 14 bases left between them. CDR1 is MNHEY and CDR2 is SVGAGI in the germline V gene. The CDR3 is made up of 14 amino acids. CDR3 in DNA: TGTGCCAGCAGATCCCCTTGGGGGGACAATGAGCAGTTCTTC. Translated, it gives CASRSPWGDNEQFF.

This clone was observed a single time. V and J are TRBV5-1 and TRBJ2-1, with D possibly being TRBD1 (6 bases). CDR1 and CDR2 (germline): SGHRS, YFSETQ. CDR3 length: 11 amino acids. Trimming stripped 5 bases from V and 11 bases from J, with 11 bases between. CDR3: CASSLTGKQFF. The CDR3 DNA reads as TGCGCCAGCAGTTTGACAGGAAAGCAGTTCTTC.

The J gene is TRBJ2-3, the V gene TRBV7-2; unclear D gene. Germline lookup yields CDR1 SGHTA and CDR2 FQGNSA. CDR3 length: 15 amino acids. The V and J ends lost 3 bases and 3 bases respectively, with 13 bases between them. Here the CDR3 DNA reads TGTGCCAGCAGCTTTTTTTGGGATCTGACAGATACGCAGTATTTT. Its translation is CASSFFWDLTDTQYF. The full variable domain, its missing parts supplied by reference TRBV7-2 and TRBJ2-3, is GAGVSQSPSNKVTEKGKDVELRCDPISGHTALYWYRQSLGQGLEFLIYFQGNSAPDKSGLPSDRFSAERTGGSVSTLTIQRTQQEDSAVYLCASSFFWDLTDTQYFGPGTRLTVL.

The V gene is TRBV15, the J gene TRBJ1-5; D is uncertain. This CDR3 has 15 amino acids. Trimming shortened V by 0 bases and J by 0 bases, and 6 bases separated the two germline ends. Germline V CDR1 and CDR2: LNHNV, YYDKDF (reference sequence). The CDR3 reads CATSRDLPSNQPQHF. The CDR3 nucleotides are TGTGCCACCAGCAGAGATCTACCTAGCAATCAGCCCCAGCATTTT. Supplemented by reference TRBV15 and TRBJ1-5, the full variable domain reads DAMVIQNPRYQVTQFGKPVTLSCSQTLNHNVMYWYQQKSSQAPKLLFHYYDKDFNNEADTPDNFQSRRPNTSFCFLDIRSPGLGDTAMYLCATSRDLPSNQPQHFGDGTRLSIL.

The chain joins TRBV18 to TRBJ2-1, with 12 positions matching TRBD1. Germline trimming cut 5 bases from V and 7 bases from J; bases unmatched to any gene: 6. The length of the CDR3 is 15 residues. Germline lookup yields CDR1 KGHSH and CDR2 LQKENI. The CDR3 DNA reads TGTGCCAGCTCATCCGGGACAGGGGGCTTGAATGAGCAGTTCTTC. Translated, it gives CASSSGTGGLNEQFF.

In its sample, this clone was seen once. The chain couples TRBV29-1 to TRBJ2-1; tentative D call: TRBD2 (5 bases). This CDR3 is built from 12 residues. Germline loops: CDR1 SQVTM, CDR2 ANQGSEA. The germline V and J ends were trimmed by 7 bases and 6 bases, with 13 bases remaining between them. The CDR3 is CSGGPPSNEQFF. The DNA of the CDR3 is TGCAGCGGAGGGCCACCATCCAATGAGCAGTTCTTC.

This clone was counted once. The chain links TRBV14 to TRBJ2-3, with 12 nucleotides matching TRBD2. The V and J ends lost 4 bases and 1 base, in that order; junction bases with no gene match: 6. Germline CDR1 reads SGHDN; CDR2 reads FVKESK. This CDR3 is 17 amino acids long. CDR3 DNA: TGTGCCAGCAGCCGCCCGGGACTAGCGGGTGGCACAGATACGCAGTATTTT. Translation: CASSRPGLAGGTDTQYF.

The chain employs TRBV4-2 and TRBJ2-2; TRBD1 or TRBD2 may be the D gene (5 bases each). Germline V lookup: CDR1 LGHNA, CDR2 YNFKEQ. The CDR3 sequence is 17 residues long. Trimming removed 0 bases from V and 6 bases from J, with 17 bases in between. The CDR3 DNA follows: TGTGCCAGCAGCCAAGAGGTTTCCGGGGCCGCTTCCGGGGAGCTGTTTTTT. This encodes CASSQEVSGAASGELFF.

A single count supports this clone. The chain has TRBV4-1 and TRBJ2-7; TRBD2 matches at 11 bases. This CDR3 spans 16 amino acids. The germline gives CDR1 MGHRA, CDR2 YSYEKL. Losses at the gene ends were 2 bases for V and 5 bases for J; bases not matched to a gene: 8. The DNA for the CDR3 is TGCGCCAGCAGCCAAATACTAGCGGGAGTAGGCAACGAGCAGTACTTC. It translates to CASSQILAGVGNEQYF.

The chain recombines TRBV19 with TRBJ1-2; D may be TRBD1 (6 bases). The CDR3 runs to 13 residues. Germline V gene data show CDR1 as LNHDA and CDR2 as SQIVND (reference sequence). Trimming took off 4 bases at V and 8 bases at J, with 14 bases between the two ends. The CDR3 DNA is TGTGCCAGTAGTAAACAGGGCTCTTGGGGCTACACCTTC. It translates to CASSKQGSWGYTF.

The gene calls are TRBV30 and TRBJ1-4; tentatively, D is TRBD1 (5 bases). Trimming cost V 4 bases and J 7 bases, with 19 bases left between them. Germline V CDR1 and CDR2: GTSNPN, SVGIG (reference sequence). The CDR3 totals 15 residues. The CDR3: CAWKLSGTIGEKLFF. The CDR3 DNA follows: TGTGCCTGGAAATTGTCCGGGACGATCGGTGAAAAACTGTTTTTT.

This clone was counted once. The CDR3 DNA follows: TGCAGTGCAGGCGGGGACTTTGGGCAGTTCTTC. Encoded protein: CSAGGDFGQFF. V gene TRBV20-1 combines with J gene TRBJ2-1; a weak D match, TRBD2 (6 bases). The germline V and J ends were trimmed by 6 bases and 12 bases, with 15 bases remaining between them. In germline, CDR1 is DFQATT, CDR2 SNEGSKA (reference sequence). The CDR3 is 11 residues long.

The gene calls are TRBV7-6 and TRBJ2-4; 8 nucleotides line up with TRBD2. With 4 bases clipped from V and 9 bases from J, the junction kept 8 bases outside the gene matches. The CDR3 totals 14 residues. Germline V CDR1 and CDR2: SGHVS, FNYEAQ. CDR3 DNA sequence: TGTGCCAGCAGCTCGCAGAGCGGGGGCGGCATTCAGTACTTC. Amino acids: CASSSQSGGGIQYF.

The chain carries TRBV9 and TRBJ2-1; D call uncertain. This CDR3 spans 11 amino acids. Trimming removed 4 bases at V and 8 bases at J, with 7 bases between. The germline V gene encodes CDR1 SGDLS and CDR2 YYNGEE. The CDR3 spells CASSSGHEQFF. The CDR3 nucleotides are TGTGCCAGCAGCTCGGGCCATGAGCAGTTCTTC.

The DNA of the CDR3 is TGTGCCAGCAGCTTAGACTTTCAGCGGGAGGGCCCCCAGCAGTACTTC. Translating it yields CASSLDFQREGPQQYF. The gene calls are TRBV5-5 and TRBJ2-7; 10 bases line up with TRBD2. The CDR3 sequence is 16 residues long. Germline loops: CDR1 SGHKS, CDR2 YYEKEE (reference sequence). V was clipped by 2 bases and J by 8 bases; unmatched bases: 13.

The J gene is TRBJ2-7, the V gene TRBV11-2; D possibly matches TRBD1 or TRBD2 (7 bases each). With 5 bases removed from V and 3 bases from J, the gap between germline ends came to 20 bases. Germline-derived CDR1 and CDR2 are SGHAT and FQNNGV. The CDR3 sequence is 16 residues long. The CDR3 loop reads CASSPHRGGGFYEQYF. For the CDR3, the DNA is TGTGCCAGCAGCCCTCATAGGGGAGGGGGCTTCTACGAGCAGTACTTC.

This clone was detected many times. This sample also contains other DNA sequences that code for the same CDR3. The chain uses TRBV18 and TRBJ2-5, with no clear D. The germline CDR1 and CDR2 sequences are KGHSH and LQKENI. V was shortened by 3 bases and J by 1 base, with 0 bases between the two germline ends. CDR3 length: 11 amino acids. The DNA of the CDR3 is TGTGCCAGCTCACCCCAAGAGACCCAGTACTTC. Its translation: CASSPQETQYF. The full variable domain, completed using reference TRBV18 and TRBJ2-5, is NAGVMQNPRHLVRRRGQEARLRCSPMKGHSHVYWYRQLPEEGLKFMVYLQKENIIDESGMPKERFSAEFPKEGPSILRIQQVVRGDSAAYFCASSPQETQYFGPGTRLLVL.